This T cell receptor beta chain was identified during a study of blood T cell repertoires in COVID-19. In the study overall: Samples came from the United States, Italy and Spain, spanning acute and convalescent COVID-19. PBMCs, B-cell-depleted T cells, or T cells provided the cDNA or gDNA that made up the material.

Authors' processing steps: Scientists estimated how many nucleated cells there were by amplifying reference gene primers. Repertoires were generated with immunoSEQ multiplex PCR, while TCRdb's copy carries only in-frame clones and drops some. V and J calls and clone size are as listed in that table; D and trimming were resolved from the DNA. The sample lists some 100,000 clones; roughly nine tenths were seen once. V lost 8 bases to trimming and J lost 0 bases; unmatched junction nucleotides: 10. CDR1 is MNHEY and CDR2 is SVGAGI in the germline V gene. This CDR3 has 15 amino acids. The V gene is TRBV6-5, the J gene TRBJ2-7; 7 positions match TRBD2. This sequence originates from a man aged 50 or older with acute or convalescent COVID-19. Sequencing was carried out using peripheral blood. CDR3 loop: CASYRAGSGSYEQYF. In DNA form, the CDR3 reads TGTGCCAGCTATAGAGCGGGGAGCGGCTCCTACGAGCAGTACTTC.